The text below deals with one TCR beta chain. The germline CDR1 and CDR2 sequences are GTSNPN and SVGIG (reference sequence). The CDR3 length is 12 residues. V was cut by 7 bases and J by 5 bases, with 13 bases left in between. These data originate in a study of cytotoxic CD8 clonotypes in ibrutinib-treated CLL. Some clones are missing from TCRdb's copy, which holds only in-frame ones; the method was immunoSEQ multiplex PCR. The table lists about 120,000 clones, 55% to 75% of them singletons. The receptor was isolated from a human donor with chronic lymphocytic leukemia. V is TRBV30 and J is TRBJ2-3; tentatively, D is TRBD2 (5 bases). Material: PBMCs, obtained after 24 months of ibrutinib treatment. CDR3 in amino acids: CASRGSGDTQYF. The CDR3 coding sequence is TGTGCCTCTCGGGGTAGTGGAGATACGCAGTATTTT.